These 24 T cell receptor beta chains originate from one sample sequenced in a study of chemoradiotherapy in HPV16-positive cancers. TCRdb keeps only in-frame clones here, not all; method: immunoSEQ multiplex PCR. Counted here are about 800 clones, roughly 22% occurring once; the ten biggest clones make up approximately 12%. Sampling was performed from a patient who underwent chemoradiotherapy. The source of these receptors is a human donor with HPV-associated anogenital cancer.

This clone was seen a handful of times. J is TRBJ2-3 and V is TRBV11-3, with a weak D call TRBD2 (6 bases). CDR1 and CDR2 from the germline V gene are SGHNT and YENEEA. Trimming cost V 8 bases and J 3 bases, with 12 bases left between them. CDR3 length equals 13 residues. CDR3: CASSSEGTDTQYF. The CDR3 nucleotides read TGTGCCAGCTCATCGGAGGGAACAGATACGCAGTATTTT.

This clone has more than one count but fewer than ten. The genes are TRBV6-6 and TRBJ2-7; D is ambiguous. Germline loops: CDR1 MNHNY, CDR2 SVGAGI (reference sequence). This CDR3 has 15 amino acids. V lost 2 bases and J 0 bases, leaving 11 bases between the germline ends. The CDR3 region has the DNA TGTGCCAGCAGTTACCCAGCGTCGTCCTCCTACGAGCAGTACTTC. Its protein is CASSYPASSSYEQYF.

This clone occurred a few times. The chain links TRBV29-1 to TRBJ1-2, with no clear D. This CDR3 region has 9 residues. Germline CDR1 reads SQVTM; CDR2 reads ANQGSEA. The CDR3 sequence is CSASNGYTF. The CDR3 DNA reads as TGCAGTGCGTCCAACGGCTACACCTTC.

The CDR3 here is CSVADRTTQFF. DNA for the CDR3: TGCAGTGTCGCGGACAGGACCACGCAGTTCTTC. This chain links TRBV20-1 with TRBJ2-1; 7 bases match TRBD1. The germline CDR1 and CDR2 sequences are DFQATT and SNEGSKA (reference sequence). The CDR3 loop spans 11 amino acids. J was trimmed by 12 bases and V by 7 bases; bases with no gene match: 9.

The chain links TRBV30 to TRBJ2-7; 8 bases align to TRBD1. CDR1 GTSNPN and CDR2 SVGIG come from the germline V gene (reference sequence). The length of the CDR3 is 11 residues. J gave up 6 bases and V 5 bases, and 3 bases lay outside the gene matches. CDR3 DNA sequence: TGTGCCTGGGTGACAGGGGTCGAGCAGTACTTC. As protein: CAWVTGVEQYF.

The J gene is TRBJ2-1, the V gene TRBV29-1, with unresolved D. This CDR3 has 14 amino acids. CDR1 is SQVTM, CDR2 ANQGSEA, per germline. V dropped 6 bases and J dropped 4 bases, with 16 bases sitting between them. CDR3 sequence: CSVRLPTEYNEQFF. The DNA of the CDR3 is TGCAGCGTCCGACTGCCCACGGAATACAATGAGCAGTTCTTC.

This chain links TRBV4-3 with TRBJ2-5; 9 nucleotides agree with TRBD2. The germline CDR1 and CDR2 sequences are LGHNA and YSLEER. Trimming took 4 bases from V and 5 from J; bases not matched to a gene: 11. This CDR3 has 16 residues. In DNA form, the CDR3 reads TGCGCCAGCAGCCGATTTATAGCGGGAGTGGATGAGACCCAGTACTTC. Residues: CASSRFIAGVDETQYF.

The gene calls are TRBV5-4 and TRBJ2-7; TRBD2 agrees at 10 bases. Germline assignment: CDR1 SGHNT and CDR2 YYREEE (reference sequence). The CDR3 is 13 amino acids. The V segment lost 4 bases and the J segment 5 bases; nucleotides outside the gene matches: 3. CDR3 in DNA: TGTGCCAGCAGCGGGACTAGCGACCACGAGCAGTACTTC. Translation: CASSGTSDHEQYF.

J is TRBJ2-7 and V is TRBV9; 9 bases are shared with TRBD1. The germline gives CDR1 SGDLS, CDR2 YYNGEE. The CDR3 is 15 amino acids. The J segment lost 4 bases and the V segment lost 2 bases, leaving 7 bases of the junction unmatched. CDR3 amino acids: CASSVAGTGFYEQYF. The CDR3 nucleotides are TGTGCCAGCAGCGTCGCCGGGACAGGGTTTTACGAGCAGTACTTC.

CDR3 in amino acids: CASSYSGGASNSPLHF. The CDR3 coding sequence is TGTGCCAGCAGTTACTCCGGAGGGGCCTCTAATTCACCCCTCCACTTT. The chain carries TRBV6-5 and TRBJ1-6; possibly TRBD1 for D (5 bases). CDR1 and CDR2 (germline): MNHEY, SVGAGI. The CDR3 runs 16 residues. V gave up 0 bases and J gave up 6 bases, with 12 bases separating them.

Only a few counts were recorded for this clone. The rearrangement uses TRBV27 and TRBJ1-2; D is unclear. CDR1 is MNHEY, CDR2 SMNVEV, per germline (reference sequence). The CDR3 covers 15 residues. V was pared by 5 bases and J by 4 bases, with 17 bases between. In nucleotides, the CDR3 is TGTGCCAGCAGTCCCAGACGTCAAGGGTCCTATGGCTACACCTTC. Protein product: CASSPRRQGSYGYTF.

The chain couples TRBV11-2 to TRBJ2-7, with D perhaps TRBD2 (5 bases). Deletions cut 0 bases from V and 3 bases from J, with 9 bases between. There are 14 residues in the CDR3. In germline, CDR1 is SGHAT, CDR2 FQNNGV. CDR3 sequence: CASSLETGNYEQYF. CDR3 bases: TGTGCCAGCAGCTTAGAGACCGGGAACTACGAGCAGTACTTC.

This clone was seen a handful of times. The rearrangement links TRBV7-3 to TRBJ1-5; no clear D. V lost 6 bases and J 5 bases, leaving 11 bases between the germline ends. Germline V gene data show CDR1 as SGHTA and CDR2 as FQGTGA. The CDR3 runs to 13 residues. The CDR3 nucleotides are TGTGCCAGCAGTCTCAATCGGTATCAGCCCCAGCATTTT. Protein product: CASSLNRYQPQHF.

This clone was counted only a few times. The DNA of the CDR3 is TGTGCCAGCTTAGCAGCAGATACGCAGTATTTT. This codes for CASLAADTQYF. The V gene is TRBV6-6, the J gene TRBJ2-3; D not certain. The V and J ends lost 8 bases and 4 bases respectively, with 7 bases between them. Germline CDR1 MNHNY, CDR2 SVGAGI (reference sequence). The CDR3 extends over 11 amino acids.

This clone was detected only a few times. The chain employs TRBV28 and TRBJ1-5; no clear D. Germline V CDR1 and CDR2: MDHEN, SYDVKM. This CDR3 has 11 amino acids. V shed 2 bases and J shed 14 bases, with 10 bases lying between them. The CDR3 nucleotides are TGTGCCAGCAGTTTAGGTTCCGAGAAGCATTTT. Translation gives CASSLGSEKHF.

A few counts support this clone. This rearrangement joins TRBV14 to TRBJ2-1; no clear D gene. The V and J ends lost 0 bases and 7 bases respectively, with 10 bases between them. The germline V gene has CDR1 SGHDN and CDR2 FVKESK. This CDR3 region has 14 residues. As DNA, the CDR3 is TGTGCCAGCAGCCAAGACCCAATCGCTAATGAGCAGTTCTTC. It translates to CASSQDPIANEQFF.

This clone was seen a few times. The chain employs TRBV5-1 and TRBJ2-1; 9 nucleotides match TRBD1. J was trimmed by 6 bases and V by 4 bases; bases with no gene match: 8. Germline values: CDR1 SGHRS, CDR2 YFSETQ. This CDR3 spans 15 amino acids. CDR3 region: CASSPDRGVINEQFF. The CDR3 DNA reads as TGCGCCAGCAGCCCCGACAGGGGGGTAATCAATGAGCAGTTCTTC.

The rearrangement joins TRBV28 to TRBJ1-2; D call uncertain. Germline loops: CDR1 MDHEN, CDR2 SYDVKM. Trimming took off 9 bases at V and 2 bases at J, with 7 bases between the two ends. This CDR3 spans 11 amino acids. The CDR3 coding sequence is TGTGCCAGTTCTGTAAACTATGGCTACACCTTC. Its translation: CASSVNYGYTF.

The V and J genes are TRBV5-1 and TRBJ1-2; perhaps TRBD1 as D (6 bases). With 1 base removed from V and 8 bases from J, the gap between germline ends came to 12 bases. Looked up from germline, CDR1 is SGHRS and CDR2 is YFSETQ. The length of the CDR3 is 13 residues. The CDR3 nucleotides read TGCGCCAGCAGCTTGTGGTCAGGGGACGGCTACACCTTC. It codes for CASSLWSGDGYTF.

This clone was observed a handful of times. The chain is built from TRBV20-1 and TRBJ1-1; D gene ambiguous. CDR1 is DFQATT, CDR2 SNEGSKA, per germline (reference sequence). The germline V and J ends were trimmed by 3 bases and 2 bases, with 4 bases remaining between them. The CDR3 extends over 11 amino acids. CDR3 coding DNA: TGCAGTGCTAGCTACAACACTGAAGCTTTCTTT. Its protein is CSASYNTEAFF.

This clone has more than one count but fewer than ten. J is TRBJ2-7 and V is TRBV27; D ambiguous. Germline V gene data show CDR1 as MNHEY and CDR2 as SMNVEV (reference sequence). This CDR3 comprises 13 residues. Trimming pared 5 bases from V and 5 bases from J, leaving 13 bases between. CDR3 sequence: CASSHGVGHEQYF. DNA of the CDR3: TGTGCCAGCAGTCATGGGGTAGGCCACGAGCAGTACTTC.

The rearrangement joins TRBV9 to TRBJ2-7, with unresolved D. Germline assignment: CDR1 SGDLS and CDR2 YYNGEE. V was shortened by 0 bases and J by 0 bases, with 7 bases between the two germline ends. The CDR3 runs 14 residues. For the CDR3, the DNA is TGTGCCAGCAGCGTAGACGGGCCCTCCTACGAGCAGTACTTC. Amino acid sequence: CASSVDGPSYEQYF.

This clone has only a few counts. This chain connects TRBV20-1 to TRBJ2-3, with TRBD1 identical over 7 bases. Per the germline V gene, CDR1 is DFQATT and CDR2 is SNEGSKA (reference sequence). V lost 5 bases, J lost 11 bases, and 4 bases stayed unmatched. This CDR3 is 10 amino acids long. The CDR3 region is CSAFGQEQYF. In DNA form, the CDR3 reads TGCAGTGCTTTCGGACAGGAGCAGTATTTT.

The chain carries TRBV7-2 and TRBJ2-5, with no clear D. Trimming removed 5 bases from V and 5 bases from J, with 6 bases in between. The germline gives CDR1 SGHTA, CDR2 FQGNSA. The CDR3 sequence is 11 residues long. The CDR3, as DNA: TGTGCCAGCAGCCTCTGGGAGACCCAGTACTTC. Translating it yields CASSLWETQYF.